This T cell receptor beta chain is from a study of CD8 T cells in ankylosing spondylitis. Study results and caveats: Peripheral blood held disease-linked clones only at relatively low frequency, and these were CD8+. Reported data indicate significant enrichment of disease-linked clones within matched ankylosing spondylitis synovial fluid. What appeared characteristic of ankylosing spondylitis blood was a TCR beta motif of fewer than ten highly homologous variants. Earlier studies detected some motif variants in reactive arthritis synovial fluid and blood.

This clonotype showed up just a few times. What it binds is not known. Using quantitative 5'-RACE with molecular barcodes, the authors made TCR beta libraries. TCRdb redid the calling of the 5' RACE reads with MiXCR, one entry per CDR3 protein. The data contain roughly 670,000 distinct CDR3 sequences, roughly 19% of them singletons. Germline-derived CDR1 and CDR2 are MNHEY and SVGAGI. The CDR3 has 12 residues. The germline V and J ends were trimmed by 10 bases and 3 bases, with 10 bases remaining between them. The receptor was isolated from a male donor with ankylosing spondylitis. The rearrangement joins TRBV6-5 to TRBJ2-1; a weak D match, TRBD1 (6 bases). The sequenced sample consisted of blood, either unsorted or a sorted T cell fraction (not recorded which). CDR3 sequence reads: CATWTDYNEQFF. CDR3 sequence (DNA): TGTGCCACCTGGACAGACTACAATGAGCAGTTCTTC.